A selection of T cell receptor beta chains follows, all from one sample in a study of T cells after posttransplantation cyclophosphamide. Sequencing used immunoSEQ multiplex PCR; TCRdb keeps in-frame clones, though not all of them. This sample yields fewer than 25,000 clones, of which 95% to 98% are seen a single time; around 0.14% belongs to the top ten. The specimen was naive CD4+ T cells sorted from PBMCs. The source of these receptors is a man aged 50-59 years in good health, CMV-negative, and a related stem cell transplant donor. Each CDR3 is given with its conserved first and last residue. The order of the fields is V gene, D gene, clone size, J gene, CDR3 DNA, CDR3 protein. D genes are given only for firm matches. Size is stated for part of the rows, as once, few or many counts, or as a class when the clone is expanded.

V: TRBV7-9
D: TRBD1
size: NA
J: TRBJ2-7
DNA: TGTGCCAGCAGCTCAGCTCGTAGGGGACAGGGCTACGAGCAGTACTTC
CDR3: CASSSARRGQGYEQYF

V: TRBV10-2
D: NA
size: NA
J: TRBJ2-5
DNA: TGCGCCAGCAGTGGTCTCGAGACCCAGTACTTC
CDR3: CASSGLETQYF

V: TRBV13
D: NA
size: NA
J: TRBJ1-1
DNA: TGTGCCAGCTGCTACGGGGAGGTCGACACTGAAGCTTTCTTT
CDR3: CASCYGEVDTEAFF

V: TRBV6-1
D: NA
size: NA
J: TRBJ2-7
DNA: TGTGCCAGCAGCCAGTCCGGGGTGGCCTTCTACGAGCAGTACTTC
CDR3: CASSQSGVAFYEQYF

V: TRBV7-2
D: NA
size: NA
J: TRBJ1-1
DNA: TGTGCCAGCAGCTTAAGGGGTAACACTGAAGCTTTCTTT
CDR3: CASSLRGNTEAFF

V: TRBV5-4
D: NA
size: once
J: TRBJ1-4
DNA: TGTGCCAGCAGCTTGGGCGGACAAGGAAACGAAAAACTGTTTTTT
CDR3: CASSLGGQGNEKLFF

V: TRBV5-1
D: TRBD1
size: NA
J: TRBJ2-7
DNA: TGCGCCAGCAGCCCATCCGGGACAGGGCCCTACGAGCAGTACTTC
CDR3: CASSPSGTGPYEQYF

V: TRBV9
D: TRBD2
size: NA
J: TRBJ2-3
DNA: TGTGCCAGCAGCGTAGGGGCTAGCGGTAGCACAGATACGCAGTATTTT
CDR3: CASSVGASGSTDTQYF

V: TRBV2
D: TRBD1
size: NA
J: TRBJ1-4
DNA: TGTGCCAGCAGTCCCCGGACAGGGACTGAAAAACTGTTTTTT
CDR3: CASSPRTGTEKLFF

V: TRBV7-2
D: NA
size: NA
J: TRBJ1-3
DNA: TGTGCCAGCAGCCCCCAAGGGGGTGGAAACACCATATATTTT
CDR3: CASSPQGGGNTIYF

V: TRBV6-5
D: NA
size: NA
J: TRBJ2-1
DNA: TGTGCCAGCAGTTACTCGTACCTACCCACCTACAATGAGCAGTTCTTC
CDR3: CASSYSYLPTYNEQFF

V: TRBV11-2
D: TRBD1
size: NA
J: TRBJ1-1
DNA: TGTGCCAGCAGCTTAACAGGGGTGAACACTGAAGCTTTCTTT
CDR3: CASSLTGVNTEAFF

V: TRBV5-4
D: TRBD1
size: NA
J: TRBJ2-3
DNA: TGTGCCAGCAGCGGCTCCGGGACAGCCTCAAATACGCAGTATTTT
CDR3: CASSGSGTASNTQYF

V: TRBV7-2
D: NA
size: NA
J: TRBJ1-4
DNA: TGTGCCAGCAGCTTAGAAAAGGGACACTCAACTAATGAAAAACTGTTTTTT
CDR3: CASSLEKGHSTNEKLFF

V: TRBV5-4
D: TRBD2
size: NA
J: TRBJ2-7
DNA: TGTGCCAGCAGCTTACGGGGGGAAGCCTACGAGCAGTACTTC
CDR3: CASSLRGEAYEQYF

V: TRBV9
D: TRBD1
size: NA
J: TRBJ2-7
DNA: TGTGCCAGCAGCGTAGACGGGGGACAGGGAGGCGAGCAGTACTTC
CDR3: CASSVDGGQGGEQYF

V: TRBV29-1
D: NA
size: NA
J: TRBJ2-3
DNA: TGCAGCGTGCGTATGCCTCTCACAGATACGCAGTATTTT
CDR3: CSVRMPLTDTQYF

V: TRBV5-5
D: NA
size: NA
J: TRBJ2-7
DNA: TGTGCCAGCAGATCAACCCGATTGGGTGGGGGCCTGATCGGGAACGAGCAGTACTTC
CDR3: CASRSTRLGGGLIGNEQYF

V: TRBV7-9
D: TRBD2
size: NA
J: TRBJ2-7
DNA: TGTGCCAGCAGCTCGAGCGGGAGTCGGGCCTACGAGCAGTACTTC
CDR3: CASSSSGSRAYEQYF

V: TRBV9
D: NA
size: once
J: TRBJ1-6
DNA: TGTGCCAGCAGCGCGGTGGGACTGCAAAATAATTCACCCCTCCACTTT
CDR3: CASSAVGLQNNSPLHF

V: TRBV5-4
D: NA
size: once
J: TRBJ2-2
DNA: TGTGCCAGCAGCACGGGAGGGACAGCAGAATCCGGGGAGCTGTTTTTT
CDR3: CASSTGGTAESGELFF

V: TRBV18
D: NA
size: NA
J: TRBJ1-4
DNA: TGTGCCAGCTCTGGACAACGGGAGAAACTGTTTTTT
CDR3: CASSGQREKLFF

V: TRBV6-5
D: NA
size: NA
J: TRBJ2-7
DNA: TGTGCCAGCAGCGCGGGCGGGTTGGGGACCTACGAGCAGTACTTC
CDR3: CASSAGGLGTYEQYF

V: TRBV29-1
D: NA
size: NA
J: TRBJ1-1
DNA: TGCAGCGTCACGGCCCAGGCTGAAGCTTTCTTT
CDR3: CSVTAQAEAFF

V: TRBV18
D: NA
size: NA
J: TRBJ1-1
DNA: TGTGCCAGCTCACCACGGGCAAGCCTAAGTAAAAGAGCTTTCTTT
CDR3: CASSPRASLSKRAFF

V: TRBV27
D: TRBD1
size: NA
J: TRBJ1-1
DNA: TGTGCCAGCAGTCAGCAGGGGGCTGGTGGCACTGAAGCTTTCTTT
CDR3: CASSQQGAGGTEAFF

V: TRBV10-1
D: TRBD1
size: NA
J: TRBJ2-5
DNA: TGCGCCAGCTCGGGACAGGGGTCTACGACCCAGTACTTC
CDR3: CASSGQGSTTQYF

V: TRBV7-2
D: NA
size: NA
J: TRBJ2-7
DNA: TGTGCCAGCAGCTTAGGTACCAGGGTAAACGAGCAGTACTTC
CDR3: CASSLGTRVNEQYF

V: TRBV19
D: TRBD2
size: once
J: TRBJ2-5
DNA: TGTGCCACCACCTCGGGGGGGTCTCGAGAGACCCAGTACTTC
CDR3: CATTSGGSRETQYF

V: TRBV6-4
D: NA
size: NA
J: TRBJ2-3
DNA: TGTGCCAGCAGTGACAGGGGGGGAAACACAGATACGCAGTATTTT
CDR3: CASSDRGGNTDTQYF

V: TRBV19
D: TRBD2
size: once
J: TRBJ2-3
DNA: TGTGCCAGTAGTATTTCACTAGCGGCCTGGGATACGCAGTATTTT
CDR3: CASSISLAAWDTQYF

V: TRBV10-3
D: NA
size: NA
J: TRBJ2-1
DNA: TGTGCCATCAGTGACCCAGGAAGCTCCTACAATGAGCAGTTCTTC
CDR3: CAISDPGSSYNEQFF

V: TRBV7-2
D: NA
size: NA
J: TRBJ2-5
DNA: TGTGCCAGCAGCTTAAACAGGGCCCAGGAGACCCAGTACTTC
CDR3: CASSLNRAQETQYF

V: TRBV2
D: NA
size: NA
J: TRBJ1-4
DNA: TGTGCCAGCAGTGAAGCCGGGGGGGAAAGTAGTGAAAAACTGTTTTTT
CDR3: CASSEAGGESSEKLFF

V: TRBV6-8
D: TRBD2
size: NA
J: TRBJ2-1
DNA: TGTGCCAGCAGTTATATAGCGGGCGGGAATGAGCAGTTCTTC
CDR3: CASSYIAGGNEQFF

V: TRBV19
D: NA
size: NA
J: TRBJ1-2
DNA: TGTGCCAGCCTACCTTCGCCTCTCTATGGCTACACCTTC
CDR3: CASLPSPLYGYTF

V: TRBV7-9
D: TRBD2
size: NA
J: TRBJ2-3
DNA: TGTGCCAGCAGCATACGACTAGCGGCAACGCCAGATACGCAGTATTTT
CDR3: CASSIRLAATPDTQYF

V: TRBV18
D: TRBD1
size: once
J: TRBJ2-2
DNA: TGTGCCAGCTCACCCGGGACAGGGGTGCACGGGGAGCTGTTTTTT
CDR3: CASSPGTGVHGELFF